The entry that follows covers one T cell receptor (beta chain) sequence. This CDR3 comprises 13 residues. Trimming took 7 bases from V and 4 from J; bases not matched to a gene: 6. Germline lookup yields CDR1 ENHRY and CDR2 SYGVKD. These data belong to a study of blood T cell repertoires in COVID-19. Turning to the study itself: The United States, Italy and Spain provided the acute and convalescent COVID-19 samples.

In the original analysis: Estimated nucleated cell counts came from reference gene primer amplification. Some clones are missing from TCRdb's copy, which holds only in-frame ones; the method was immunoSEQ multiplex PCR. D and trimming were read from the DNA, whereas the V and J calls and clone size are those reported in that table. The data show about 260,000 clones, 88% seen once. The receptor comes from a human donor in a cohort sampled during active COVID-19. The rearrangement links TRBV10-3 to TRBJ1-1; 7 bases agree with TRBD1. Sequences were obtained from peripheral blood. The CDR3 region is CAITPTGTTEAFF. The DNA for the CDR3 is TGTGCCATCACTCCGACAGGGACCACTGAAGCTTTCTTT.